Shown below are 26 T cell receptor beta chains from a single sample sequenced in a study of regulatory T cells in long-lasting Graves disease. Time point reported: persistent/refractory GD, antithyroid drugs over 5 years with positive TRAb. Following extraction of RNA from PBMCs, that RNA was used to make the TCR library. Construction of TCR beta libraries relied on iRepertoire HTBI primers and on Arm-PCR targeting CDR3 regions. In TCRdb, the multiplex PCR reads were re-called with MiXCR into one record per CDR3 protein. The sample has 300,000 to 350,000 distinct CDR3 sequences; roughly a fifth are singletons. The sequenced sample was peripheral blood mononuclear cells (PBMCs), obtained when the disease was refractory, from a patient treated with antithyroid drugs. The receptor set was obtained from a female donor with Graves disease.

The genes are TRBV20-1 and TRBJ2-7; D uncertain. CDR1 is DFQATT and CDR2 is SNEGSKA in the germline V gene (reference sequence). Trimming cost V 6 bases and J 2 bases, with 14 bases left between them. CDR3 length: 13 residues. This chain's CDR3 is CSADGGSPYEQYF. CDR3 nucleotides: TGCAGTGCCGATGGTGGATCCCCCTACGAGCAGTACTTC.

This clonotype was seen a few times. This rearrangement joins TRBV20-1 to TRBJ2-5, with 7 bases lining up with TRBD1. The CDR3 extends over 13 amino acids. The V gene end was trimmed by 1 base and the J gene end by 4 bases; junction bases not matched to a gene: 3. Germline CDR1 reads DFQATT; CDR2 reads SNEGSKA (reference sequence). CDR3 sequence: CSARGDRVETQYF. For the CDR3, the DNA is TGCAGTGCTAGAGGAGACAGGGTAGAGACCCAGTACTTC.

This clonotype was recorded at least ten times. This CDR3 is CASSPRDSNEKLFF. In DNA form, the CDR3 reads TGTGCCAGCAGCCCCCGGGACAGTAATGAAAAACTGTTTTTT. The chain uses TRBV11-3 and TRBJ1-4, with 7 bases aligning to TRBD1. Germline CDR1 SGHNT, CDR2 YENEEA. CDR3 size: 14 residues. The V segment lost 5 bases and the J segment 4 bases; nucleotides outside the gene matches: 4.

The V call is TRBV6-1, the J call TRBJ1-5; the D is unclear. From germline, CDR1 is MNHNS and CDR2 SASEGT. V was clipped by 10 bases and J by 1 base, with 14 bases between them. There are 14 residues in the CDR3. DNA for the CDR3: TGTGCCACAATAGGCCCGGGAAGCAATCAGCCCCAGCATTTT. Protein: CATIGPGSNQPQHF.

This clonotype was seen more than once but under ten times. The J gene is TRBJ2-7, the V gene TRBV4-1, with 9 positions matching TRBD2. This CDR3 contains 15 residues. Trimming cost V 5 bases and J 2 bases; bases outside gene matches: 7. Germline V gene lookup returns CDR1 MGHRA and CDR2 YSYEKL. CDR3 region: CASSWRAGGTYEQYF. In nucleotides, the CDR3 is TGCGCCAGCAGCTGGAGAGCGGGGGGAACCTACGAGCAGTACTTC.

J is TRBJ2-3 and V is TRBV20-1, with 7 bases aligning to TRBD2. There are 14 residues in the CDR3. Germline-derived CDR1 and CDR2 are DFQATT and SNEGSKA (reference sequence). V was pared by 2 bases and J by 9 bases, with 11 bases of the junction left unmatched. Here the CDR3 DNA reads TGCAGTGCTAGACAAGCGGGAAGAAGCGGCACGCAGTATTTT. Translation: CSARQAGRSGTQYF.

The count of this clonotype is one. The gene calls are TRBV19 and TRBJ1-5, with a tentative D call TRBD1 (6 bases). The CDR3 is 17 residues long. The germline V gene has CDR1 LNHDA and CDR2 SQIVND (reference sequence). V was shortened by 8 bases and J by 0 bases, with 20 bases between the two germline ends. The CDR3 region is CASRPLIRGPSNQPQHF. The CDR3 DNA reads TGTGCCAGTCGCCCGCTTATCAGGGGTCCTAGCAATCAGCCCCAGCATTTT.

A word on this clonotype: The CDR3 does not end in the conserved phenylalanine or tryptophan, so this is likely a read error. V usage is TRBV29-1 and J usage is TRBJ1-2; no clear D. Germline V gene data show CDR1 as SQVTM and CDR2 as ANQGSEA. Trimming left V 4 bases short and J 4 bases short, with 19 bases between. The CDR3 has 15 residues. The CDR3: CSVVGQTVVGYGYTS. DNA of the CDR3: TGCAGCGTTGTCGGGCAGACCGTCGTCGGCTATGGCTACACCTCC.

V usage is TRBV5-1 and J usage is TRBJ1-2; D gene ambiguous. The CDR3 totals 14 residues. Deletions cut 0 bases from V and 2 bases from J, with 8 bases between. The germline V gene encodes CDR1 SGHRS and CDR2 YFSETQ. This CDR3 reads CASSLEGRNYGYTF. DNA for the CDR3: TGCGCCAGCAGCTTGGAGGGAAGAAACTATGGCTACACCTTC.

This clonotype was counted ten times or more. V usage is TRBV28 and J usage is TRBJ1-2; 7 nucleotides line up with TRBD1. Per the germline V gene, CDR1 is MDHEN and CDR2 is SYDVKM. J lost 1 base, V lost 4 bases, and 18 bases had no gene match. The CDR3 runs to 19 residues. The CDR3 is CASSWLWGQSGAGNYGYTF. CDR3 nucleotide sequence: TGTGCCAGCAGTTGGTTATGGGGACAGTCGGGCGCGGGTAACTATGGCTACACCTTC.

This clonotype was counted ten times or more. The chain uses TRBV7-2 and TRBJ1-2; D remains ambiguous. The CDR3 length is 13 residues. CDR1 is SGHTA, CDR2 FQGNSA, per germline. V was pared by 8 bases and J by 0 bases, with 10 bases between. In DNA, the CDR3 is TGTGCCAGCCCTCCCCCAGCTAACTATGGCTACACCTTC. Its protein product is CASPPPANYGYTF.

This chain connects TRBV6-1 to TRBJ2-1; 13 nucleotides match TRBD2. CDR3 length equals 14 residues. Per the germline V gene, CDR1 is MNHNS and CDR2 is SASEGT. V trimming: 8 bases; J trimming: 7 bases; junction bases outside the gene matches: 5. CDR3 protein: CASPGLAGRNEQFF. The CDR3 coding sequence is TGTGCCAGCCCGGGACTAGCGGGAAGGAATGAGCAGTTCTTC.

The rearrangement uses TRBV20-1 and TRBJ1-1; D is uncertain. V was trimmed by 2 bases and J by 1 base, leaving 8 bases between them. This CDR3 region has 13 residues. The V gene's germline CDR1 is DFQATT and CDR2 SNEGSKA (reference sequence). The CDR3 reads CSARLAGNTEAFF. DNA for the CDR3: TGCAGTGCTAGACTAGCCGGGAACACTGAAGCTTTCTTT.

Here the CDR3 reads CASSSEGGGHNSPLHF. The CDR3 DNA sequence: TGTGCCAGCTCCTCCGAAGGGGGCGGGCATAATTCACCCCTCCACTTT. The chain is built from TRBV18 and TRBJ1-6; 7 bases are a match to TRBD1. This CDR3 region has 16 residues. The germline CDR1 and CDR2 sequences are KGHSH and LQKENI. J gave up 5 bases and V 6 bases, and 10 bases lay outside the gene matches.

This clonotype occurred many times. The rearrangement links TRBV27 to TRBJ1-2; D remains unclear. The length of the CDR3 is 15 residues. The germline V gene has CDR1 MNHEY and CDR2 SMNVEV (reference sequence). V gave up 5 bases and J gave up 3 bases, with 16 bases separating them. CDR3 sequence reads: CASSHLSDGYYGYTF. The CDR3 DNA sequence: TGTGCCAGCAGTCATCTTTCGGACGGATACTATGGCTACACCTTC.

There are many counts of this clonotype. The chain links TRBV11-3 to TRBJ2-2, with a tentative D call TRBD1 (5 bases). Looked up from germline, CDR1 is SGHNT and CDR2 is YENEEA. This CDR3 region has 15 residues. Between the trimmed V and J ends, which lost 6 bases and 0 bases, there was a span of 11 bases. The CDR3 sequence: CASSSDTSNTGELFF. The CDR3 nucleotides read TGTGCCAGCAGTTCGGACACCTCGAACACCGGGGAGCTGTTTTTT.

This clonotype was detected many times. The V gene is TRBV30, the J gene TRBJ2-5; the D is unclear. This CDR3 has 13 residues. Per germline, CDR1 GTSNPN and CDR2 SVGIG (reference sequence). Trimming took 8 bases from V and 5 from J, leaving 18 bases between them. This chain's CDR3 is CAQKLGLGETQYF. CDR3 bases: TGTGCCCAAAAGCTAGGGCTAGGGGAGACCCAGTACTTC.

The chain couples TRBV5-1 to TRBJ2-2; TRBD2 matches at 10 bases. Germline-derived CDR1 and CDR2 are SGHRS and YFSETQ. V was pared by 2 bases and J by 6 bases, with 4 bases of the junction left unmatched. The CDR3 runs 15 residues. CDR3 in amino acids: CASSLLGLAAGELFF. The DNA for the CDR3 is TGCGCCAGCAGCTTACTAGGACTAGCGGCCGGGGAGCTGTTTTTT. Complete variable domain (other parts from reference TRBV5-1 and TRBJ2-2): KAGVTQTPRYLIKTRGQQVTLSCSPISGHRSVSWYQQTPGQGLQFLFEYFSETQRNKGNFPGRFSGRQFSNSRSEMNVSTLELGDSALYLCASSLLGLAAGELFFGEGSRLTVL.

The V and J genes are TRBV27 and TRBJ2-7; D may be TRBD1 (7 bases). V was trimmed by 6 bases and J by 2 bases, leaving 14 bases between them. Germline-derived CDR1 and CDR2 are MNHEY and SMNVEV (reference sequence). CDR3 length equals 14 residues. The chain's CDR3 is CASSYRGGPYEQYF. The CDR3 DNA reads TGTGCCAGCAGCTACAGGGGAGGTCCCTACGAGCAGTACTTC.

The chain joins TRBV7-2 to TRBJ1-5; D perhaps matches TRBD1 (5 bases). V was shortened by 1 base and J by 6 bases, with 13 bases between the two germline ends. The CDR3 length is 15 residues. The germline CDR1 and CDR2 sequences are SGHTA and FQGNSA. The CDR3 coding sequence is TGTGCCAGCAGCTTAGTCTTACAGGCCGCTCAGCCCCAGCATTTT. Translation gives CASSLVLQAAQPQHF.

This clonotype was seen repeatedly, ten times or more. The chain links TRBV10-3 to TRBJ1-5; the D gene is possibly TRBD1 (6 bases). CDR1 ENHRY and CDR2 SYGVKD come from the germline V gene. Trimming took 11 bases from V and 0 from J, leaving 17 bases between them. The CDR3 is 15 amino acids. The CDR3 DNA reads as TGTGCCTCGAGCGACCACAGGGATAGCAATCAGCCCCAGCATTTT. It encodes CASSDHRDSNQPQHF.

The rearrangement links TRBV14 to TRBJ1-1; D gene ambiguous. Trimming took 6 bases from V and 11 from J, leaving 22 bases between them. The germline V gene has CDR1 SGHDN and CDR2 FVKESK. CDR3 size: 14 residues. The DNA for the CDR3 is TGTGCCAGCAGGGGCACCGGGTTCTCAACCACGGCTTTCTTT. It encodes CASRGTGFSTTAFF.

This clonotype has a count of ten or more. The V gene is TRBV9, the J gene TRBJ1-4; D perhaps matches TRBD1 (5 bases). The CDR3 spans 15 residues. Germline V gene lookup returns CDR1 SGDLS and CDR2 YYNGEE. V lost 0 bases to trimming and J lost 7 bases, with 13 bases between them. The CDR3 reads CASSVGPGSSEKLFF. The DNA for the CDR3 is TGTGCCAGCAGCGTAGGGCCAGGGTCCAGTGAAAAACTGTTTTTT.

This clonotype was counted a few times. The CDR3 nucleotides are TGTGCCAGCTCACCATCGAGGGACACCCCCGAAAAACTGTTTTTT. It is translated as CASSPSRDTPEKLFF. The genes are TRBV18 and TRBJ1-4, with a weak D call TRBD1 (6 bases). The CDR3 covers 15 residues. Trimming left V 2 bases short and J 8 bases short, with 15 bases between. Germline CDR1 KGHSH, CDR2 LQKENI. The full variable domain, completed using reference TRBV18 and TRBJ1-4, is NAGVMQNPRHLVRRRGQEARLRCSPMKGHSHVYWYRQLPEEGLKFMVYLQKENIIDESGMPKERFSAEFPKEGPSILRIQQVVRGDSAAYFCASSPSRDTPEKLFFGSGTQLSVL.

The genes are TRBV9 and TRBJ2-1; D not certain. This CDR3 has 15 amino acids. The germline gives CDR1 SGDLS, CDR2 YYNGEE. The germline V and J ends were trimmed by 0 bases and 2 bases, with 9 bases remaining between them. The CDR3 DNA reads as TGTGCCAGCAGCGTAGCCCCCAGCGCCTACAATGAGCAGTTCTTC. This codes for CASSVAPSAYNEQFF.

The chain is built from TRBV4-1 and TRBJ2-7; maybe TRBD2 (5 bases). V lost 1 base to trimming and J lost 3 bases, with 10 bases between them. There are 14 residues in the CDR3. CDR1 MGHRA and CDR2 YSYEKL come from the germline V gene. The CDR3 nucleotides read TGCGCCAGCAGCCAAGCGACGGGATACTACGAGCAGTACTTC. It translates to CASSQATGYYEQYF.